The T cell receptor (beta chain) described here comes from a study of HIV-infected patients and healthy controls (dated by TCRdb to the mid-2010s). A note on the overall study: Whether deep TCR repertoire sequencing of small blood samples from HIV patients could capture immune perturbation and reconstitution was tested in the study.

SuperScript III was used to reverse transcribe 500 ng RNA with primers targeting the alpha and beta constant regions. Alpha and beta chain libraries were generated separately via chain-specific third strand synthesis with multiplexing indices. The protocol used a single primer pair to amplify all rearrangements within a chain, which avoided primer bias, and attached molecular barcodes to each cDNA molecule. T4 RNA Ligase 1 joined purified cDNA to a 5' RACE adapter that carried a random hexamer and the SP2 sequencing primer site. With slow temperature ramps used to favor optimal annealing, second strand synthesis was primed from the SP2 site with Phusion polymerase. Joined together, two random hexamer sequences that had both been added before amplification formed the 12-nucleotide barcode of each molecule. A brief initial PCR introduced P5 and P7 adapter elements together with a second index, and a 23-cycle amplification PCR using P5s and P7 primers was subsequently performed. Libraries received roughly 26 PCR cycles in total, were quantified on a Qubit, sized on a Bioanalyzer, and diluted to about 3.9 nM. Normalized libraries were sequenced on an Illumina MiSeq with 2 x 250 paired-end kits. Reverse transcription reactions underwent purification over MinElute columns, with elution into roughly 9.8 ul Tris-Cl. The adapter ligations were run for roughly 25 hours at 16 degrees C, and AMPure XP beads at a 1:1 ratio were afterwards used to clean them. The source study handled its data this way. Demultiplexed FASTQ files were processed with a modified Decombinator by which V, J, insert and barcode information was output. Sequences that shared a barcode but differed from the dominant sequence were discarded as errors, and original cDNA molecules were estimated by counting barcodes clustered at Levenshtein distance 3. The R packages ineq, vegan, igraph and RCytoscape were used for downstream analyses, with IMGT nomenclature and CDR3 definitions applied. V gene usage was calculated across distinct sequences, with every TCR tallied a single time to avoid skew from clonal expansion. Unique CDR3 amino acid sequences within a donor were connected in similarity networks whenever two sequences differed by a single Levenshtein edit. Published HIV-specific CDR3s (92 alpha, 700 to 900 beta) and CMV-specific CDR3s (more than 12 alpha, a few hundred beta) were compiled and searched for in the repertoires. Random subsampling to size-matched repertoires showed patients' decreased diversity was not caused by their lower sequence numbers. The public reads were run again by TCRdb, first through fastp at Q25 and then through MiXCR, and only productive beta chains were kept. Each entry merges the rows of one CDR3 protein and shows their most common DNA and genes. TCRdb, not the authors, supplied the V and J calls. For this sample the table gives 8,000 to 10,000 distinct CDR3 sequences, of which approximately 5% were detected only once. The top ten constitute 7.7% of the sample.

Whole blood was used without fractionating the cells, so the repertoire represented all peripheral T cells without sorting. As controls, ten to eleven uninfected healthy donors were sampled, and a few of those donors gave samples twice, around 14 weeks apart. For RNA extraction, 2.5 ml of peripheral blood was drawn into Tempus tubes. Residual genomic DNA was removed with the TURBO-DNase kit and globin mRNA was depleted with GLOBINclear. Many counts were recorded for this clonotype. The clone's antigen remains unknown. One base away there is no much larger clone; base qualities are not given. Trimming removed 7 bases from V and 5 bases from J; the gene matches leave 10 bases unexplained. In the germline V gene (reference sequence), CDR1 corresponds to SEHNR and CDR2 to FQNEAQ. Reading from cysteine to phenylalanine, the CDR3 counts 14 amino acids. Here the CDR3 DNA is all that survives: 42 bases in frame from base 1.

The paper's findings and limits, for the study overall: Significantly higher mean Gini indices were seen in HIV-infected repertoires than in controls, possibly reflecting oligoclonality. The apparent post-therapy recovery of the Gini index in HIV-infected patients was not reproduced in size-matched repertoire data. Significantly different mean usage between HIV-infected patients and controls was observed for eight alpha and eight beta V genes. A major limit on how widely the findings apply, in the view of the authors, was that only sixteen HIV-infected individuals were processed. The observed differences in diversity could not be explained by the slight differences in age and sex profiles between the study cohorts. Pairing of alpha and beta chains was not determined in the samples. MAIT cell alpha-chain CDR3s were present at high frequency in healthy controls but severely depleted in HIV+ repertoires. Differing numbers of distinct sequences in patients and controls hindered comparison, and size-matching assigned excessive weight to rare events in the HIV-infected data. Healthy control repertoires showed roughly threefold more distinct CDR3s and higher Shannon diversity than untreated HIV+ repertoires. During therapy, HIV-associated CDR3s significantly decreased in frequency, while CMV-associated CDR3s did not change significantly, though most became more frequent. Healthy controls shared more CDR3s between individuals than HIV+ patients, by Jaccard index and by count of highly shared sequences. Sequencing depth was restricted by the use of whole blood, which also prevented the dynamics of distinct T-cell subpopulations from being separated. HLA typing of donors was not performed in the study.

Input material: blood. Recombination connected TRBV7-9 to TRBJ2-5; 7 nucleotides in the junction match TRBD1. The clonotype comes from an adult in good health. The DNA is TGTGCCAGCACCCTACAGACAGGGCTGGAGACCCAGTACTTC. It translates as CASTLQTGLETQYF.